These T cell receptor beta chains were read from a single sample in a study of cytomegalovirus exposure and HLA in healthy donors. Method: immunoSEQ multiplex PCR; TCRdb's copy keeps in-frame clones and lacks some. This table holds about 140,000 clones, about 80% found once. The sequencing input was PBMCs. Every receptor here comes from a middle-aged man in good health and CMV-seropositive. Both conserved end residues are part of each CDR3. Each record gives: D gene, clone size, J gene, V gene, CDR3 DNA, CDR3 protein. The D gene is left open where the match is weak. The listing skips clone size in some rows; elsewhere it reads once, few, many or a size class.

- | - | TRBJ1-1 | TRBV25-1 | TGTGCCAGCAGTGATTACCATAGAGGGACATTTGAAGCTTTCTTT | CASSDYHRGTFEAFF
TRBD1 | once | TRBJ2-7 | TRBV7-6 | TGTGCCAGCAGCCTAGGGACAGGGGGCGTTTCTTACGAGCAGTACTTC | CASSLGTGGVSYEQYF
- | - | TRBJ2-2 | TRBV10-3 | TGTGCCATCAGAGAAGTCGGGACCGGGGAGCTGTTTTTT | CAIREVGTGELFF
- | - | TRBJ1-2 | TRBV29-1 | TGCAGCGTTGAGGGGAGTCGGGCTGCTGGCTACACCTTC | CSVEGSRAAGYTF
TRBD2 | - | TRBJ2-6 | TRBV5-1 | TGCGCCAGCAGCTTGGAGACTAGCGGGAGGGCTGGGGCCAACGTCCTGACTTTC | CASSLETSGRAGANVLTF
TRBD1 | - | TRBJ2-7 | TRBV27 | TGTGCCAGCAGTCGGCAGGGGGCGAGAGACGAGCAGTACTTC | CASSRQGARDEQYF
- | few | TRBJ2-3 | TRBV6-1 | TGTGCCAGCAGTGATCCAGGATACGCCACAGATACGCAGTATTTT | CASSDPGYATDTQYF
- | - | TRBJ2-2 | TRBV6-1 | TGTGCCAGCAGTATTCCCGGGACTCCGACCGGGGAGCTGTTTTTT | CASSIPGTPTGELFF
TRBD2 | - | TRBJ2-3 | TRBV11-3 | TGTGCCAGCAGCTTAGCCTCTCCCGGGACTAGTCACACAGATACGCAGTATTTT | CASSLASPGTSHTDTQYF
- | few | TRBJ2-3 | TRBV30 | TGTGCCCACCATTCGGAGCTGGGCACAGATACGCAGTATTTT | CAHHSELGTDTQYF
TRBD1 | - | TRBJ1-4 | TRBV5-1 | TGCGCCAGCAGAATGGGGACAGGGCATGAAAAACTGTTTTTT | CASRMGTGHEKLFF
TRBD2 | - | TRBJ2-3 | TRBV7-9 | TGTGCCAGCAGACCCAATAAGGGACTAGGGTTTCCAGATACGCAGTATTTT | CASRPNKGLGFPDTQYF
- | - | TRBJ2-7 | TRBV27 | TGTGCCAGCAGACTAATACCGGGACAACTCTACGAGCAGTACTTC | CASRLIPGQLYEQYF
- | - | TRBJ1-1 | TRBV19 | TGTGCCAGTAGTATTGGGTCTTGGAGGGTGGGATCTGAAGCTTTCTTT | CASSIGSWRVGSEAFF
- | - | TRBJ2-7 | TRBV11-2 | TGTGCCAGCAGCTTGGTCGGAGCTATCGACTACGAGCAGTACTTC | CASSLVGAIDYEQYF
- | - | TRBJ1-5 | TRBV28 | TGTGCCAGCACTACCACCCCGGCACGACAGTGGAATCGGCCCCAGCATTTT | CASTTTPARQWNRPQHF
- | - | TRBJ2-1 | TRBV5-1 | TGCGCCAGCAGCTTCAGACTAGTTGAAAGCTATGAGCAGTTCTTC | CASSFRLVESYEQFF
TRBD1 | - | TRBJ1-6 | TRBV5-1 | TGCGCCAGCAGCTTCCAGGGGGCGCCGGGAAATTCACCCCTCCACTTT | CASSFQGAPGNSPLHF
- | few | TRBJ1-1 | TRBV7-3 | TGTGCCAGCAGCTCCATACAGGGAGCTGAAGCTTTCTTT | CASSSIQGAEAFF
TRBD1 | - | TRBJ1-2 | TRBV9 | TGTGCCAGCAGCGGAGACAGGGGTGGCTATGGCTACACCTTC | CASSGDRGGYGYTF
TRBD1 | few | TRBJ2-3 | TRBV11-3 | TGTGCCAGCAGCTCGGGACAGCACACAGATACGCAGTATTTT | CASSSGQHTDTQYF
- | - | TRBJ2-1 | TRBV7-9 | TGTGCCAGCAGCTTAGTGCGTCTAGCGATAGACGATGAGCAGTTCTTC | CASSLVRLAIDDEQFF
- | - | TRBJ2-5 | TRBV6-5 | TGTGCCAGCAGGGCAACAGGGGAGACCCAGTACTTC | CASRATGETQYF
TRBD1 | - | TRBJ2-3 | TRBV7-9 | TGTGCCAGCAGCCGGGACAGGTCCACAGATACGCAGTATTTT | CASSRDRSTDTQYF
- | - | TRBJ1-1 | TRBV18 | TGTGCCAGCTCACTGGGGGCGAACACTGAAGCTTTCTTT | CASSLGANTEAFF
- | - | TRBJ2-5 | TRBV7-2 | TGTGCCAGCAGGCAGAACAGGAATACAGAGACCCAGTACTTC | CASRQNRNTETQYF
- | - | TRBJ2-2 | TRBV6-1 | TGTGCCAGCAGCCTGGGGACAAAAAACACCGGGGAGCTGTTTTTT | CASSLGTKNTGELFF
- | - | TRBJ2-3 | TRBV6-1 | TGTGCCAGCAGTTGGGCAGGGGTCACAGATACGCAGTATTTT | CASSWAGVTDTQYF
TRBD1 | - | TRBJ1-5 | TRBV18 | TGTGCCAGCTCGCGGACAGGAGGCAATCAGCCCCAGCATTTT | CASSRTGGNQPQHF
- | - | TRBJ1-3 | TRBV30 | TGTGCCTGGGGAACAGGTCTCTCTGGAAACACCATATATTTT | CAWGTGLSGNTIYF
- | - | TRBJ2-4 | TRBV19 | TGTGCCAGTAGTATGAGGGTCGTTGGGGATTTAGCCAAAAACATTCAGTACTTC | CASSMRVVGDLAKNIQYF
TRBD2 | few | TRBJ2-1 | TRBV5-6 | TGTGCCAGCAGCTTGGCTAGCGGGGGGAATTCCTACAATGAGCAGTTCTTC | CASSLASGGNSYNEQFF
- | - | TRBJ1-3 | TRBV7-2 | TGTGCCAGCAGCTCGAAGGGGTCGGGAAACACCATATATTTT | CASSSKGSGNTIYF
TRBD1 | - | TRBJ2-5 | TRBV5-1 | TGCGCCAGCAGCTTGGCGCGAGGGGGCCAGACCCAGTACTTC | CASSLARGGQTQYF
TRBD2 | - | TRBJ2-3 | TRBV5-1 | TGCGCCAGCAGCTTTAGCGGGAGGGACGCAGATACGCAGTATTTT | CASSFSGRDADTQYF
- | - | TRBJ1-3 | TRBV14 | TGTGCCAGCAGCCAAGATCTGCGGGCGGGCGGAAACACCATATATTTT | CASSQDLRAGGNTIYF
- | - | TRBJ2-5 | TRBV5-1 | TGCGCCAGCAGCTTGGAAGGGGCGGAACAAGAGACCCAGTACTTC | CASSLEGAEQETQYF
- | once | TRBJ1-4 | TRBV7-9 | TGTGCCAGCAGCTTAACCGGGTCCCGCAATTCTGAAAAACTGTTTTTT | CASSLTGSRNSEKLFF
TRBD1 | - | TRBJ2-1 | TRBV7-2 | TGTGCCAGCAGCCCAGTCGGGACAGGGGCCAATGAGCAGTTCTTC | CASSPVGTGANEQFF
TRBD1 | - | TRBJ1-2 | TRBV12-5 | TGTGCTAGTGGTTTGGCCAGGGGGCGGGGCTACACCTTC | CASGLARGRGYTF
TRBD1 | - | TRBJ1-5 | TRBV10-3 | TGTGCCATGGGACAGTATAGCAATCAGCCCCAGCATTTT | CAMGQYSNQPQHF
TRBD1 | - | TRBJ2-7 | TRBV30 | TGTGCCTGGAGTGGTGGACAGGGGAGGTCCCACGAGCAGTACTTC | CAWSGGQGRSHEQYF
- | - | TRBJ1-2 | TRBV27 | TGTGCCAGCAGTCCCGGGGGGGCACGAACTAACTATGGCTACACCTTC | CASSPGGARTNYGYTF
- | - | TRBJ2-7 | TRBV7-8 | TGTGCCAGCAGCACCCTGGGGGCTAGTGGATACGAGCAGTACTTC | CASSTLGASGYEQYF
- | - | TRBJ1-1 | TRBV12-5 | TGTGCTAGTGGTCCGGGGGGGGTCAGGAGCAGGGCTGAAGCTTTCTTT | CASGPGGVRSRAEAFF
- | - | TRBJ2-5 | TRBV19 | TGTGCCAGTAGTGGGGCGGGGGAGACCCAGTACTTC | CASSGAGETQYF
- | - | TRBJ1-4 | TRBV15 | TGTGCCACCAGCAGAGCACTTAATGAAAAACTGTTTTTT | CATSRALNEKLFF
- | - | TRBJ2-3 | TRBV6-6 | TGTGCAGTTTTGATACAGGGCCCCACAGATACGCAGTATTTT | CAVLIQGPTDTQYF
- | - | TRBJ2-7 | TRBV11-3 | TGTGCCAGCAGCTACCGGGCCGGAGGAAGTCCCTACGAGCAGTACTTC | CASSYRAGGSPYEQYF
- | - | TRBJ1-1 | TRBV18 | TGTGCCAGCTCACCACTGGGGGGAGACACTGAAGCTTTCTTT | CASSPLGGDTEAFF